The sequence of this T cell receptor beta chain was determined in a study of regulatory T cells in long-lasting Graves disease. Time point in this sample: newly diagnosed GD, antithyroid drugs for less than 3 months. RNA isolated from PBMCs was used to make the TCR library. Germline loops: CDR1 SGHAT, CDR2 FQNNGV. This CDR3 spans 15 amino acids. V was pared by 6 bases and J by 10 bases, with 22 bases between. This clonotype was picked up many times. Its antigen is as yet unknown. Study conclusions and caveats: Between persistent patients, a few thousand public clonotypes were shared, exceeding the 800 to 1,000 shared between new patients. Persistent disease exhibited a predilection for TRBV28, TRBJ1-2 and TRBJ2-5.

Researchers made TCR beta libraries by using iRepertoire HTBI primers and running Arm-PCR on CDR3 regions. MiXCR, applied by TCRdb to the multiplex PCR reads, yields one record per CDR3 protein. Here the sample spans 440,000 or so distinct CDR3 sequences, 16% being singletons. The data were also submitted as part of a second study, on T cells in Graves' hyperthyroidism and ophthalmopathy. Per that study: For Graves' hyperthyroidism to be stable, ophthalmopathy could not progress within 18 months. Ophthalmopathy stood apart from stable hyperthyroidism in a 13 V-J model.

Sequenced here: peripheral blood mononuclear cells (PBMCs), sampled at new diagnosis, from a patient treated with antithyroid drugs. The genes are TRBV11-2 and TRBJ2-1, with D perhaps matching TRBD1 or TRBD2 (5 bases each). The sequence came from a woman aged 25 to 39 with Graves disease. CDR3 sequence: CASRVGLGVGNEQFF. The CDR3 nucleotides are TGTGCCAGCAGGGTTGGGTTGGGGGTCGGGAACGAGCAGTTCTTC.